The present TCR beta chain was sequenced within a study of cytomegalovirus exposure and HLA in healthy donors. Trimming shortened V by 3 bases and J by 6 bases, and 15 bases separated the two germline ends. Germline-derived CDR1 and CDR2 are SGHRS and YFSETQ. CDR3 length: 14 amino acids. The PCR made use of 60 Vbeta and 13 Jbeta primers. Generated by immunoSEQ multiplex PCR, the TCRdb table keeps only in-frame clones and is missing some. The table has some 130,000 clones, roughly 80% seen once. The chain combines TRBV5-1 with TRBJ1-2; D gene unclear. The receptor was derived from a female donor in good health and CMV-seronegative. What was sequenced was PBMCs. CDR3 bases: TGCGCCAGCAGCTCGGCGGGCGGAAACCATGGCTACACCTTC. It specifies CASSSAGGNHGYTF.